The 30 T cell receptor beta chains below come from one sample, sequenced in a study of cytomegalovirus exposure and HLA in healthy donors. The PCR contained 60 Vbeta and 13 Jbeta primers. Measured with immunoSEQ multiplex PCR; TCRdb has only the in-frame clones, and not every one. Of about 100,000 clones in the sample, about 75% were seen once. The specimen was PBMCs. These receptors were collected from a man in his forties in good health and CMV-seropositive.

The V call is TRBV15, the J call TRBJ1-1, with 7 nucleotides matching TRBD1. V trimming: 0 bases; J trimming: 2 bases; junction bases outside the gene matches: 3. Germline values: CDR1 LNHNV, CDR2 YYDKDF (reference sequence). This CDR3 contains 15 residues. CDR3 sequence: CATSRDKGANTEAFF. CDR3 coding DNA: TGTGCCACCAGCAGAGACAAGGGGGCTAACACTGAAGCTTTCTTT.

CDR3 nucleotides: TGTGCCAGCAGCGTATCTTCCAGCGCCTACGAGCAGTACTTC. This gives the protein CASSVSSSAYEQYF. The chain links TRBV9 to TRBJ2-7; no definite D call. V was cut by 1 base and J by 2 bases, with 10 bases left in between. The CDR3 has 14 amino acids. Germline values: CDR1 SGDLS, CDR2 YYNGEE.

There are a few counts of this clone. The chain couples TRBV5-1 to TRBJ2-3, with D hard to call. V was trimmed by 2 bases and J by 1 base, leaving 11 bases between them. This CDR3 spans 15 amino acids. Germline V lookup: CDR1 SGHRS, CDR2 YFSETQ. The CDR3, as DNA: TGCGCCAGCAGCTTCTCCCGGAGTGGCACAGATACGCAGTATTTT. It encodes CASSFSRSGTDTQYF.

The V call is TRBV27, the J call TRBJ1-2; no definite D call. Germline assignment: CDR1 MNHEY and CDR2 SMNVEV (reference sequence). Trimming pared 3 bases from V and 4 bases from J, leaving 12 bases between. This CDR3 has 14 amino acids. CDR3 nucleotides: TGTGCCAGCAGTTTGGTGGGCTACGGCTATGGCTACACCTTC. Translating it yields CASSLVGYGYGYTF.

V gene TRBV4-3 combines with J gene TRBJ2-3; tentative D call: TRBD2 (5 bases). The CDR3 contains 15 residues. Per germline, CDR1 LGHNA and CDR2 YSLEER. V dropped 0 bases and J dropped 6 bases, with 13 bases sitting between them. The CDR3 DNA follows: TGCGCCAGCAGCCAAGATGCGTTGCGGGCGGATACGCAGTATTTT. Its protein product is CASSQDALRADTQYF.

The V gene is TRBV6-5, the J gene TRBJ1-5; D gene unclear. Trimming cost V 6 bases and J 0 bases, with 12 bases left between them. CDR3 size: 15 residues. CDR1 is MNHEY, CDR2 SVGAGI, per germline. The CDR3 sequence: CASRPAEDSNQPQHF. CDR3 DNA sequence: TGTGCCAGCAGGCCCGCGGAGGATAGCAATCAGCCCCAGCATTTT.

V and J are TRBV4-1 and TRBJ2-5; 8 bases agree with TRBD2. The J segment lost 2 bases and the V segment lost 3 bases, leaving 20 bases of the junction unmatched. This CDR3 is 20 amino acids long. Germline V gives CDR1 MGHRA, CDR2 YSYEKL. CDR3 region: CASSHAPGGRAGDLQETQYF. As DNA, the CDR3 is TGCGCCAGCAGCCATGCCCCGGGGGGGAGAGCGGGGGATCTTCAAGAGACCCAGTACTTC.

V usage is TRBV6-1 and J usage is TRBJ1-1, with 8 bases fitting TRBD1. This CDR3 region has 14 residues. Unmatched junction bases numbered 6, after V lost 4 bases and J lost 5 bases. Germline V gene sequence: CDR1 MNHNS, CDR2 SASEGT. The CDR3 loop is CASSADRAATEAFF. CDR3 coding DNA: TGTGCCAGCAGTGCGGACAGGGCGGCGACTGAAGCTTTCTTT.

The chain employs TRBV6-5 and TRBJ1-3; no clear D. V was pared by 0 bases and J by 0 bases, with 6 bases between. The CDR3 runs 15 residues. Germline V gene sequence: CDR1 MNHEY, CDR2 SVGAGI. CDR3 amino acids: CASSYSLASGNTIYF. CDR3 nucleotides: TGTGCCAGCAGTTACTCACTAGCCTCTGGAAACACCATATATTTT.

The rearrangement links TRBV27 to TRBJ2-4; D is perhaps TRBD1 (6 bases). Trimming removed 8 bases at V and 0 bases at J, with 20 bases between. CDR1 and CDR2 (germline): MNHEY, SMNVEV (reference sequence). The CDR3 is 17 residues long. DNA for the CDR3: TGTGCCAGCTCCTCGATCAGGGACATCCAAGCCAAAAACATTCAGTACTTC. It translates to CASSSIRDIQAKNIQYF.

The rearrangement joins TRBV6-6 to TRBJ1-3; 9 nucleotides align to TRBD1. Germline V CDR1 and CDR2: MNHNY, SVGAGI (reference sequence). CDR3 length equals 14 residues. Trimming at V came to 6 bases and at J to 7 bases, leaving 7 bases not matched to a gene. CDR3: CASSPGQGRNTIYF. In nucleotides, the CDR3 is TGTGCCAGCAGCCCGGGACAGGGTAGGAACACCATATATTTT.

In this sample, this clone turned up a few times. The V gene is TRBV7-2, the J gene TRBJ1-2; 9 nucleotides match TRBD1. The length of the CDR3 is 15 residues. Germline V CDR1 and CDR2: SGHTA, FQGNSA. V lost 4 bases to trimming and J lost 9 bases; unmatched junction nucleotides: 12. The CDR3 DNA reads TGTGCCAGCAGCTCTACCGGGACAGGGTATAGGAGCTACACCTTC. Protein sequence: CASSSTGTGYRSYTF.

The CDR3 loop reads CASRGDSYNEQFF. The CDR3 DNA follows: TGTGCCAGCAGGGGGGACAGTTACAATGAGCAGTTCTTC. V usage is TRBV25-1 and J usage is TRBJ2-1; the match to TRBD1 covers 7 bases. CDR1 and CDR2 (germline): MGHDK, SYGVNS. The CDR3 is made up of 13 amino acids. Trimming removed 6 bases from V and 4 bases from J; junction bases left unmatched: 3.

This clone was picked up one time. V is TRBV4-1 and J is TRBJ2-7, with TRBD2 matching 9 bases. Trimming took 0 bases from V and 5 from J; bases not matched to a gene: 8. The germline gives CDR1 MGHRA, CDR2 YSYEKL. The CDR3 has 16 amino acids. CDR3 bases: TGCGCCAGCAGCCAAGATCTTCTAGCGGGAATACACGAGCAGTACTTC. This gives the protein CASSQDLLAGIHEQYF.

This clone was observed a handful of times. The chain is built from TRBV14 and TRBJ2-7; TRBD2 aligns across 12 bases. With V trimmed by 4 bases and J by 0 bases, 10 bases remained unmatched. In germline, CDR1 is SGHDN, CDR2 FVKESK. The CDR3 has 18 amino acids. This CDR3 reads CASSPWGLAGQSSYEQYF. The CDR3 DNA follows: TGTGCCAGCAGCCCTTGGGGACTAGCGGGCCAAAGCTCCTACGAGCAGTACTTC.

CDR3: CASSPVGGPYNEQFF. The DNA for the CDR3 is TGTGCCAGCAGCCCCGTCGGGGGGCCCTACAATGAGCAGTTCTTC. The gene calls are TRBV9 and TRBJ2-1; TRBD2 might be the D (7 bases). The V end was cut by 4 bases, the J end by 2 bases, with 13 bases between. The CDR3 is 15 amino acids. Germline V gene lookup returns CDR1 SGDLS and CDR2 YYNGEE.

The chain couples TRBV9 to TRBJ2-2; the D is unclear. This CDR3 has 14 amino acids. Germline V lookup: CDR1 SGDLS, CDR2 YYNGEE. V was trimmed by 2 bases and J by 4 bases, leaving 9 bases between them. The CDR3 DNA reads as TGTGCCAGCAGCGTCCGGAGCAGCACCGGGGAGCTGTTTTTT. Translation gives CASSVRSSTGELFF.

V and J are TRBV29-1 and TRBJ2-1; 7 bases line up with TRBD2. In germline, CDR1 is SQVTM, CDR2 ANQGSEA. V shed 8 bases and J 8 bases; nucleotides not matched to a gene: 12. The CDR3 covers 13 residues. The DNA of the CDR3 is TGCAGCACCACCCGGACTAGTTCACATGAGCAGTTCTTC. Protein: CSTTRTSSHEQFF.

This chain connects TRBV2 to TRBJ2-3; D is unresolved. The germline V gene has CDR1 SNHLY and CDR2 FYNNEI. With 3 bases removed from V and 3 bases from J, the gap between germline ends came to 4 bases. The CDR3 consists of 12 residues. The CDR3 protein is CASSDITDTQYF. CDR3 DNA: TGTGCCAGCAGTGACATTACAGATACGCAGTATTTT.

CDR3 amino acids: CASRPPGEINYGYTF. In DNA, the CDR3 is TGCGCCAGCAGGCCCCCAGGCGAAATTAACTATGGCTACACCTTC. The chain is built from TRBV4-1 and TRBJ1-2; D unresolved. V was shortened by 6 bases and J by 1 base, with 15 bases between the two germline ends. Germline loops: CDR1 MGHRA, CDR2 YSYEKL. CDR3 size: 15 residues.

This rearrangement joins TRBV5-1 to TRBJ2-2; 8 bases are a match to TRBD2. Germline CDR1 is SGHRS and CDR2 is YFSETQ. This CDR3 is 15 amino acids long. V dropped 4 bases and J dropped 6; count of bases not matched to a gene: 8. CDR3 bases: TGCGCCAGCAGCCCGAAGGGACTAGAGGCCGGGGAGCTGTTTTTT. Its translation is CASSPKGLEAGELFF.

The DNA of the CDR3 is TGTGCCACCGGGACTAGCGGGGCACAAGAGACCCAGTACTTC. Protein: CATGTSGAQETQYF. V and J are TRBV19 and TRBJ2-5; 13 nucleotides align to TRBD2. The germline gives CDR1 LNHDA, CDR2 SQIVND (reference sequence). V lost 10 bases and J lost 2; bases outside the gene matches: 4. This CDR3 comprises 14 residues.

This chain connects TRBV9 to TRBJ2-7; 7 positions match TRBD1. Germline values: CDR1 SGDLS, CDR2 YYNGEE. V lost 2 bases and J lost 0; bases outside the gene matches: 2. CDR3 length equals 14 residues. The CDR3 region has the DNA TGTGCCAGCAGCGTCGGGACAGACTCCTACGAGCAGTACTTC. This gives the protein CASSVGTDSYEQYF.

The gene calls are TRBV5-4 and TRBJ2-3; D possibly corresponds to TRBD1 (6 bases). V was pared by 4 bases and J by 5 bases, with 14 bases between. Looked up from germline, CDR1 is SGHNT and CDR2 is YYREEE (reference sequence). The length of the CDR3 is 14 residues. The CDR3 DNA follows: TGTGCCAGCAGCGAGCTAAAACAGGGAGATACGCAGTATTTT. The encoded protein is CASSELKQGDTQYF.

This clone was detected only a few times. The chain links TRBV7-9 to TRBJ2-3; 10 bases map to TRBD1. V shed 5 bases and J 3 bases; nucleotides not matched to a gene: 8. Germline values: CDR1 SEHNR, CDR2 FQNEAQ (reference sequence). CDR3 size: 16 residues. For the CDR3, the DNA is TGTGCCAGCAGCCTGACAGGGGGCCTTGGAACAGATACGCAGTATTTT. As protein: CASSLTGGLGTDTQYF.

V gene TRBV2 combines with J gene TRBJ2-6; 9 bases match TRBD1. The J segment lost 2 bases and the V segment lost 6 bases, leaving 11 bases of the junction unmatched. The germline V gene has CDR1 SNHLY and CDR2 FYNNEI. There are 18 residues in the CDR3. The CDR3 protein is CASRPTGGSGTGANVLTF. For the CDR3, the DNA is TGTGCCAGCAGACCTACAGGGGGCTCAGGAACTGGGGCCAACGTCCTGACTTTC.

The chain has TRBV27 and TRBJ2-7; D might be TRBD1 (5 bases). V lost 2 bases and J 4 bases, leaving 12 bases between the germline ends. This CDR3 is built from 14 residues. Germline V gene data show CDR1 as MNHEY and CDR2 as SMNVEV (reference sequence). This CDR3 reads CASSLNQGSYEQYF. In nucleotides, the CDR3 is TGTGCCAGCAGTTTAAACCAGGGATCGTACGAGCAGTACTTC.

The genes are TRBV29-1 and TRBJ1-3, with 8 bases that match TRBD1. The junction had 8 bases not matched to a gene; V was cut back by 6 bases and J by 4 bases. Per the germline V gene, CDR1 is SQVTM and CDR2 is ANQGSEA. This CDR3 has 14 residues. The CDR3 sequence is CSVNPWDRGNTIYF. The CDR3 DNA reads TGCAGCGTGAACCCCTGGGACAGGGGAAACACCATATATTTT.

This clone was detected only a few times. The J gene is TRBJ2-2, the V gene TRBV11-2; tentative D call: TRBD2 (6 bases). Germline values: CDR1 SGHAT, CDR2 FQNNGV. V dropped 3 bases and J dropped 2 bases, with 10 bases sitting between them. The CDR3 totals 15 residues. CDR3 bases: TGTGCCAGCAGCTTTGGAGGGTATAACACCGGGGAGCTGTTTTTT. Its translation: CASSFGGYNTGELFF. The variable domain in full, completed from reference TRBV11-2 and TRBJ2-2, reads EAGVAQSPRYKIIEKRQSVAFWCNPISGHATLYWYQQILGQGPKLLIQFQNNGVVDDSQLPKDRFSAERLKGVDSTLKIQPAKLEDSAVYLCASSFGGYNTGELFFGEGSRLTVL.

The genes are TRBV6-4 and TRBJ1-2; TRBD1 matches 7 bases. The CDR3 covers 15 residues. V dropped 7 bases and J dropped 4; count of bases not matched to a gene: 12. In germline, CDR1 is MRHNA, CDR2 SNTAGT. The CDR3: CASTPTPGQFYGYTF. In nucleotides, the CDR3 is TGTGCCAGCACCCCCACCCCGGGACAGTTCTATGGCTACACCTTC.